Presented here are 32 T cell receptor beta chains from one specimen sequenced in a study of monozygotic twins with inflammatory bowel disease. From its re-call of the 5' RACE reads, TCRdb lists each CDR3 protein once, without DNA. This table lists approximately 400,000 distinct CDR3 sequences. The sequencing input was blood. The receptors come from a human donor with ulcerative colitis or Crohn's disease, or a healthy co-twin of an affected twin (not recorded which).

The rearrangement links TRBV6-2 or TRBV6-3 to TRBJ1-1. The CDR3 has 13 amino acids. CDR1 MNHEY and CDR2 SVGEGT come from the germline V gene. The CDR3 sequence is CASSLLSYSEAFF.

This sequence joins TRBV6-2 or TRBV6-3 and TRBJ2-1; TCRdb's D call of TRBD2 is untestable without DNA. Germline V gives CDR1 MNHEY, CDR2 SVGEGT. This CDR3 contains 16 residues. The CDR3 sequence is CASSYPGTLSYNEQFF.

This chain uses TRBV11-2 with TRBJ2-1; TCRdb picks TRBD2, but there is no DNA to check that call. The germline V gene encodes CDR1 SGHAT and CDR2 FQNNGV. This CDR3 region has 12 residues. The chain's CDR3 is CASSLSGEEQFF. Supplemented by reference TRBV11-2 and TRBJ2-1, the full variable domain reads EAGVAQSPRYKIIEKRQSVAFWCNPISGHATLYWYQQILGQGPKLLIQFQNNGVVDDSQLPKDRFSAERLKGVDSTLKIQPAKLEDSAVYLCASSLSGEEQFFGPGTRLTVL.

The chain uses TRBV6-5 and TRBJ2-1; the TCRdb call, TRBD1, lacks DNA for checking. Germline V gives CDR1 MNHEY, CDR2 SVGAGI. The CDR3 is 14 residues long. The CDR3 is CASSYAQGVGEQFF.

V gene TRBV19 combines with J gene TRBJ1-1; there is no DNA to check the TCRdb D call of TRBD1. There are 14 residues in the CDR3. Germline loops: CDR1 LNHDA, CDR2 SQIVND (reference sequence). The CDR3 here is CASTWGFRNTEAFF.

The rearrangement links TRBV6-2 or TRBV6-3 to TRBJ1-2; TCRdb gives TRBD1 as the D gene, but with no DNA this cannot be confirmed. CDR1 and CDR2 from the germline V gene are MNHEY and SVGEGT. CDR3 length: 15 amino acids. The CDR3 here is CASRPSPGQAVGYTF.

This chain uses TRBV12-5 with TRBJ2-2. Germline CDR1 reads LGHNT; CDR2 reads FRNRAP. This CDR3 is 14 amino acids long. The CDR3: CASVFGPNTGELFF.

V is TRBV7-3 and J is TRBJ2-3. The CDR3 is 14 residues long. Germline values: CDR1 SGHTA, CDR2 FQGTGA. This chain's CDR3 is CASSLNDGTDTQYF. The complete variable domain, with remaining parts taken from reference TRBV7-3 and TRBJ2-3, reads GAGVSQTPSNKVTEKGKYVELRCDPISGHTALYWYRQSLGQGPEFLIYFQGTGAADDSGLPNDRFFAVRPEGSVSTLKIQRTERGDSAVYLCASSLNDGTDTQYFGPGTRLTVL.

This chain connects TRBV12-3 or TRBV12-4 to TRBJ2-1; TCRdb's assignment of TRBD2 cannot be checked, as there is no DNA. The CDR3 contains 17 residues. The CDR3 sequence: CASSLVGRGLTYNEQFF.

J is TRBJ2-7 and V is TRBV20-1; TCRdb names TRBD2, which stays unverified in the absence of DNA. Germline lookup yields CDR1 DFQATT and CDR2 SNEGSKA (reference sequence). This CDR3 has 17 amino acids. This chain's CDR3 is CSARDAQLAGGTYEQYF.

The rearrangement joins TRBV20-1 to TRBJ2-2; TCRdb picks TRBD1, but there is no DNA to check that call. The CDR3 runs to 13 residues. CDR1 and CDR2 (germline): DFQATT, SNEGSKA (reference sequence). The chain's CDR3 is CSARQGNTGELFF.

V and J are TRBV5-4 and TRBJ1-2. CDR3 length: 19 amino acids. CDR1 is SGHNT, CDR2 YYREEE, per germline (reference sequence). The CDR3 protein is CASSLEWSALRSVNYGYTF.

The V call is TRBV7-6, the J call TRBJ2-7; lacking DNA, the TRBD1 call made by TCRdb goes unchecked. Looked up from germline, CDR1 is SGHVS and CDR2 is FNYEAQ. The CDR3 is 17 residues long. CDR3 sequence: CASSLGMGQGPTYEQFF.

The rearrangement links TRBV10-3 to TRBJ1-1; TCRdb selects TRBD1, and the lack of DNA leaves this call unchecked. Germline assignment: CDR1 ENHRY and CDR2 SYGVKD. The CDR3 is 13 amino acids. CDR3 in amino acids: CAIGTGLNTEAFF.

This rearrangement joins TRBV30 to TRBJ1-6; TCRdb's D call, TRBD1, is unchecked because there is no DNA. The CDR3 has 15 residues. Per the germline V gene, CDR1 is GTSNPN and CDR2 is SVGIG (reference sequence). This CDR3 is CAWSYMDRDNSPLHF.

The chain links TRBV4-1 to TRBJ2-2; TCRdb's D call of TRBD2 is untestable without DNA. CDR1 MGHRA and CDR2 YSYEKL come from the germline V gene. CDR3 size: 19 residues. The CDR3 loop is CASSPSPRLAGGPTGELFF.

This sequence joins TRBV11-2 and TRBJ2-1; without DNA, the TCRdb call of TRBD1 cannot be checked. Germline CDR1 and CDR2: SGHAT and FQNNGV. This CDR3 is 14 amino acids long. CDR3 in amino acids: CASSFRQLYNEQFF.

The chain recombines TRBV25-1 with TRBJ2-1; the D call of TRBD1 rests on TCRdb alone, since no DNA is present to check it. Germline V lookup: CDR1 MGHDK, CDR2 SYGVNS. The CDR3 loop spans 14 amino acids. The CDR3 spells CASTGQISYNEQFF.

This rearrangement joins TRBV11-2 to TRBJ2-5. Germline CDR1 SGHAT, CDR2 FQNNGV. The CDR3 covers 13 residues. The CDR3 loop reads CASSFRQPETQYF.

The chain carries TRBV20-1 and TRBJ2-3; checking the TCRdb D call of TRBD2 is not possible without DNA. The germline V gene encodes CDR1 DFQATT and CDR2 SNEGSKA (reference sequence). The CDR3 sequence is 13 residues long. CDR3 region: CSAPPAPTDTQYF.

The chain recombines TRBV20-1 with TRBJ1-2; TCRdb designates TRBD1, a call that cannot be tested without DNA. Germline CDR1 DFQATT, CDR2 SNEGSKA (reference sequence). The CDR3 length is 16 residues. The CDR3 sequence: CSASYLGGATNYGYTF.

CDR3 loop: CAWSVREGPGTQYF. The J gene is TRBJ2-3, the V gene TRBV30; TCRdb's D gene call, TRBD2, goes unchecked for lack of DNA. The CDR3 runs 14 residues. The germline V gene encodes CDR1 GTSNPN and CDR2 SVGIG (reference sequence). The full variable domain, with the rest looked up from reference TRBV30 and TRBJ2-3, is SQTIHQWPATLVQPVGSPLSLECTVEGTSNPNLYWYRQAAGRGLQLLFYSVGIGQISSEVPQNLSASRPQDRQFILSSKKLLLSDSGFYLCAWSVREGPGTQYFGPGTRLTVL.

The rearrangement uses TRBV6-4 and TRBJ2-1; TCRdb indicates TRBD1, and absent DNA this call remains unverified. The length of the CDR3 is 16 residues. Germline V gives CDR1 MRHNA, CDR2 SNTAGT. This CDR3 is CASSVLGWGPGNEQFF.

J is TRBJ1-5 and V is TRBV7-9; TCRdb calls TRBD1, which cannot be checked without DNA. Germline V lookup: CDR1 SEHNR, CDR2 FQNEAQ (reference sequence). The CDR3 contains 16 residues. The CDR3 here is CASSLAMGVGNQPQHF.

The V gene is TRBV27, the J gene TRBJ1-1; the D call from TCRdb, TRBD1, cannot be confirmed without DNA. Germline V gene sequence: CDR1 MNHEY, CDR2 SMNVEV (reference sequence). CDR3 length: 14 amino acids. CDR3 sequence: CASSAGGVGTEAFF.

The chain links TRBV5-1 to TRBJ2-3; TCRdb proposes TRBD2, but this gene call is untestable without DNA. Germline assignment: CDR1 SGHRS and CDR2 YFSETQ. This CDR3 is 16 amino acids long. The CDR3 loop is CASSWGLADNTDTQYF.

This chain connects TRBV19 to TRBJ1-1; TCRdb gives TRBD1 as the D gene, but with no DNA this cannot be confirmed. Per germline, CDR1 LNHDA and CDR2 SQIVND (reference sequence). The CDR3 length is 14 residues. CDR3 amino acids: CASLRDIWNTEAFF.

The chain carries TRBV20-1 and TRBJ1-1. This CDR3 region has 14 residues. CDR1 and CDR2 from the germline V gene are DFQATT and SNEGSKA (reference sequence). The CDR3 is CSAPERWVNTEAFF.

The CDR3 is CASSFATSGGEQFF. V and J are TRBV7-2 and TRBJ2-1; there is no DNA to check the TCRdb D call of TRBD2. This CDR3 is 14 amino acids long. Per germline, CDR1 SGHTA and CDR2 FQGNSA.

V is TRBV5-4 and J is TRBJ2-7; the D gene TCRdb calls, TRBD2, cannot be checked with no DNA. There are 13 residues in the CDR3. The V gene's germline CDR1 is SGHNT and CDR2 YYREEE (reference sequence). The CDR3 sequence is CASSLLAAGEQYF.

The chain has TRBV11-1 and TRBJ2-1; the D call of TRBD1 rests on TCRdb alone, since no DNA is present to check it. CDR1 and CDR2 from the germline V gene are SGHAT and FQDESV (reference sequence). The CDR3 runs 18 residues. CDR3: CASSPGDGVIGAFDEQFF.

This chain connects TRBV18 to TRBJ2-1; checking the TCRdb D call of TRBD2 is not possible without DNA. Germline V gene sequence: CDR1 KGHSH, CDR2 LQKENI. The CDR3 is made up of 15 amino acids. This CDR3 reads CASSPGLAGLNEQFF.